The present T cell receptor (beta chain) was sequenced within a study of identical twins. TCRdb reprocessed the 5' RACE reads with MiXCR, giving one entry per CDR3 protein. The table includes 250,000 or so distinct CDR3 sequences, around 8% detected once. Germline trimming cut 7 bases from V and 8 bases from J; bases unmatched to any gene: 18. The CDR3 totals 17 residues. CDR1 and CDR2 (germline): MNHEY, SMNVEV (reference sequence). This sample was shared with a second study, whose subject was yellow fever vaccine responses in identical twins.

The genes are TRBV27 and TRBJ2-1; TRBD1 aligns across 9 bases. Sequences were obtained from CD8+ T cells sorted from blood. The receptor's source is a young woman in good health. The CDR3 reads CASTPPDRDREADEQFF. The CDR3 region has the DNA TGTGCCAGCACTCCGCCCGACCGGGACAGGGAGGCAGATGAGCAGTTCTTC.